Each of the 10 T cell receptor beta chains below was sequenced from the same sample in a study of regulatory T cells in long-lasting Graves disease. Building the TCR beta libraries relied on iRepertoire HTBI primers, and CDR3 regions underwent Arm-PCR. TCRdb called the multiplex PCR reads again in MiXCR, with one record for every CDR3 protein. Of under 500,000 distinct CDR3 sequences listed, less than 25% are singletons. Time point defined: persistent/refractory GD, antithyroid drugs over 5 years with positive TRAb. The TCR library was prepared using RNA isolated from PBMCs. The input for sequencing was peripheral blood mononuclear cells (PBMCs), taken when the disease was refractory, from a patient treated with antithyroid drugs. Every receptor here comes from a female donor with Graves disease.

This clonotype showed up just a few times. The chain recombines TRBV20-1 with TRBJ2-5; D remains ambiguous. Trimming took off 1 base at V and 4 bases at J, with 13 bases between the two ends. The CDR3 extends over 14 amino acids. Germline V gene lookup returns CDR1 DFQATT and CDR2 SNEGSKA (reference sequence). CDR3 residues: CSARVVGSRETQYF. The CDR3 DNA sequence: TGCAGTGCTAGAGTGGTGGGGTCGCGAGAGACCCAGTACTTC.

The table lists this clonotype with a few counts. The V and J genes are TRBV7-6 and TRBJ2-5; TRBD2 might be the D (6 bases). Germline-derived CDR1 and CDR2 are SGHVS and FNYEAQ. Trimming removed 5 bases from V and 2 bases from J, with 21 bases in between. This CDR3 is 17 amino acids long. CDR3 sequence reads: CASSGRGGSSAQETQYF. As DNA, the CDR3 is TGTGCCAGCAGCGGGCGCGGAGGGTCAAGCGCGCAAGAGACCCAGTACTTC.

This clonotype was seen many times. J is TRBJ1-2 and V is TRBV19, with a possible D match to TRBD1 (6 bases). Germline assignment: CDR1 LNHDA and CDR2 SQIVND (reference sequence). V lost 5 bases and J 1 base, leaving 14 bases between the germline ends. This CDR3 region has 15 residues. The CDR3 here is CASSRTDRVNYGYTF. In nucleotides, the CDR3 is TGTGCCAGTAGTCGAACGGACAGAGTTAACTATGGCTACACCTTC.

At least ten counts were recorded for this clonotype. V and J are TRBV6-1 and TRBJ2-5; D is undetermined. The CDR3 sequence is 12 residues long. Germline values: CDR1 MNHNS, CDR2 SASEGT. V shed 7 bases and J shed 1 base, with 7 bases lying between them. CDR3 region: CASIDLQETQYF. The CDR3, as DNA: TGTGCCAGCATCGACCTCCAAGAGACCCAGTACTTC.

This rearrangement joins TRBV20-1 to TRBJ2-7; TRBD2 agrees at 10 bases. The J segment lost 4 bases and the V segment lost 0 bases, leaving 6 bases of the junction unmatched. The germline CDR1 and CDR2 sequences are DFQATT and SNEGSKA (reference sequence). The length of the CDR3 is 15 residues. For the CDR3, the DNA is TGCAGTGCTAGAGATCTGGAGCGGGAGGGTTACGAGCAGTACTTC. Protein product: CSARDLEREGYEQYF.

There are a few counts of this clonotype. V gene TRBV7-2 combines with J gene TRBJ1-2; possibly TRBD1 for D (6 bases). V lost 5 bases to trimming and J lost 7 bases, with 17 bases between them. Germline CDR1 and CDR2: SGHTA and FQGNSA. CDR3 size: 14 residues. The CDR3 bases are TGTGCCAGCAGCCATCGACCCCGGGGGCCTGGCTACACCTTC. It yields the protein CASSHRPRGPGYTF.

This clonotype was recorded a few times. This sequence joins TRBV19 and TRBJ1-5; TRBD1 aligns across 7 bases. From germline, CDR1 is LNHDA and CDR2 SQIVND (reference sequence). The CDR3 extends over 14 amino acids. Germline trimming cut 7 bases from V and 4 bases from J; bases unmatched to any gene: 7. In nucleotides, the CDR3 is TGTGCCAGTATCGAGGCAGGGGGTAATCAGCCCCAGCATTTT. It specifies CASIEAGGNQPQHF.

The chain employs TRBV10-3 and TRBJ2-7; D is perhaps TRBD1 (5 bases). With 0 bases removed from V and 5 bases from J, the gap between germline ends came to 14 bases. CDR3 length: 15 residues. Germline V CDR1 and CDR2: ENHRY, SYGVKD. DNA of the CDR3: TGTGCCATCAGTGAGTCGACGAGACAGAAAAACGAGCAGTACTTC. Amino acid sequence: CAISESTRQKNEQYF.

This clonotype has a handful of counts. The V and J genes are TRBV10-3 and TRBJ2-6; TRBD2 might be the D (5 bases). The CDR3 is made up of 14 amino acids. V was trimmed by 8 bases and J by 3 bases, leaving 11 bases between them. In germline, CDR1 is ENHRY, CDR2 SYGVKD. The CDR3 loop is CAILVGGGANVLTF. DNA for the CDR3: TGTGCCATCCTTGTTGGAGGTGGGGCCAACGTCCTGACTTTC.

This clonotype was recorded a few times. A junction boundary mismatches the germline segment, possibly from a read error. The V gene is TRBV11-2, the J gene TRBJ2-6; the D gene could be TRBD1 or TRBD2 (5 bases each). Germline V CDR1 and CDR2: SGHAT, FQNNGV. The CDR3 contains 16 residues. In DNA form, the CDR3 reads TGTGCCAGCACCCGGACTCCCCCCTCTGGGGCCAACGTCCTGGCTTTC. Translating it yields CASTRTPPSGANVLAF.